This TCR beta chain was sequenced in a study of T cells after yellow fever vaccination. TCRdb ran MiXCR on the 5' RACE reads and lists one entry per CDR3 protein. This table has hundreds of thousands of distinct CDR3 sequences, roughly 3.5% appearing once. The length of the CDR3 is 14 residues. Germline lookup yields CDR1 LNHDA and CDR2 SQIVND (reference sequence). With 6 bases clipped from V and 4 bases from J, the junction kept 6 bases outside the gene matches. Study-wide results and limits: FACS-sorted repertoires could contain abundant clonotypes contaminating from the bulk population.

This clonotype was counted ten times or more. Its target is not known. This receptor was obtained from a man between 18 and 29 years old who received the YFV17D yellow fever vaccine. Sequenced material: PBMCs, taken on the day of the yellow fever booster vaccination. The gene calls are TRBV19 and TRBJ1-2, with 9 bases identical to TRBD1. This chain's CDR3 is CASRDRDRAYGYTF. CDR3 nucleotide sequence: TGTGCCAGTAGGGACCGGGACAGGGCCTATGGCTACACCTTC.